Below, one T cell receptor beta chain is given with its context. The antigen is undetermined. Germline V gene data show CDR1 as SGHTA and CDR2 as FQGTGA. V was pared by 1 base and J by 5 bases, with 14 bases between. The CDR3 extends over 15 amino acids. It was by quantitative 5'-RACE with molecular barcodes that TCR beta libraries were made. Each CDR3 protein is one row after TCRdb ran MiXCR on the 5' RACE reads. Among fewer than 400,000 distinct CDR3 sequences listed, around 7.6% were seen once. This specimen comes from a study of CD8 T cells in ankylosing spondylitis. The study, taken as a whole, reports: Characteristic of ankylosing spondylitis blood, it appeared, was a TCR beta motif comprising several highly homologous variants. Disease-linked clones reportedly showed significant enrichment in matched ankylosing spondylitis synovial fluid.

The V gene is TRBV7-3, the J gene TRBJ1-2; TRBD1 might be the D (5 bases). The clonotype was recovered from a male donor with ankylosing spondylitis. The sample taken for sequencing was blood, either unsorted or a sorted T cell fraction (not recorded which). The CDR3 nucleotides read TGTGCCAGCAGCTTAAGTCCGGGGCCCCTATATGGCTACACCTTC. Translation gives CASSLSPGPLYGYTF.